This TCR beta chain was profiled in a study of T cell repertoires in cytomegalovirus infection. Study details: CMV epitopes that were recently identified and HLA-C-restricted were used alongside well-studied HLA-B-restricted ones. Both a matching HLA type and CMV infection were indicated by public TCR beta signatures.

Findings and limits, study-wide: Public TCR beta family frequency separated CMV-and-HLA carriers, including in an independent cohort. HLA-C-restricted CMV-specific TCR beta clonotypes prevailed in the ex vivo response.

One entry per CDR3 protein, called by TCRdb with MiXCR from the reads. The sample lists around 770,000 distinct CDR3 sequences, 25% to 30% seen once, with over 10% in the top ten. About this clonotype itself: Antigen: not known.

Trimming took off 6 bases at V and 2 bases at J, with 12 bases between the two ends. CDR3 size: 14 residues. CDR1 is SGHVS, CDR2 FNYEAQ, per germline. This rearrangement joins TRBV7-6 to TRBJ2-3; D is possibly TRBD1 or TRBD2 (6 bases each). The sample was cultured CD8+ T cells from PBMCs, taken from culture after CMV antigen stimulation. The TCR was taken from a human donor in good health (CMV status not recorded). Some clones in this sample may be carry-over from other donors' samples. CDR3: CASREGGPTDTQYF. The CDR3 region has the DNA TGTGCCAGCAGGGAGGGGGGTCCCACAGATACGCAGTATTTT. The whole variable domain, filled in from reference TRBV7-6 and TRBJ2-3, reads GAGVSQSPRYKVTKRGQDVALRCDPISGHVSLYWYRQALGQGPEFLTYFNYEAQQDKSGLPNDRFSAERPEGSISTLTIQRTEQRDSAMYRCASREGGPTDTQYFGPGTRLTVL.